This TCR beta chain was sequenced in a study of blood T cell repertoires in COVID-19. Study-wide context: The United States, Italy and Spain supplied acute and convalescent COVID-19 samples. PBMCs, B-cell-depleted T cells, or T cells provided the cDNA or gDNA that made up the material.

The germline CDR1 and CDR2 sequences are LNHDA and SQIVND (reference sequence). The CDR3 loop spans 13 amino acids. Trimming cost V 7 bases and J 4 bases, with 8 bases left between them. As originally analysed: Reference gene primers were amplified, and this amplification served to estimate nucleated cell counts. Generated by immunoSEQ multiplex PCR, the TCRdb table keeps only in-frame clones and is missing some. V and J calls and clone size are given by that table; D and trimming were obtained from the DNA. The repertoire holds about 190,000 clones, with approximately 86% as singletons. The material sequenced was peripheral blood. This chain uses TRBV19 with TRBJ1-6; D unclear. This TCR was sampled from an older man with active or convalescent COVID-19. The CDR3 region has the DNA TGTGCCAGTAAGGAGGGTTATAATTCACCCCTCCACTTT. It is translated as CASKEGYNSPLHF.